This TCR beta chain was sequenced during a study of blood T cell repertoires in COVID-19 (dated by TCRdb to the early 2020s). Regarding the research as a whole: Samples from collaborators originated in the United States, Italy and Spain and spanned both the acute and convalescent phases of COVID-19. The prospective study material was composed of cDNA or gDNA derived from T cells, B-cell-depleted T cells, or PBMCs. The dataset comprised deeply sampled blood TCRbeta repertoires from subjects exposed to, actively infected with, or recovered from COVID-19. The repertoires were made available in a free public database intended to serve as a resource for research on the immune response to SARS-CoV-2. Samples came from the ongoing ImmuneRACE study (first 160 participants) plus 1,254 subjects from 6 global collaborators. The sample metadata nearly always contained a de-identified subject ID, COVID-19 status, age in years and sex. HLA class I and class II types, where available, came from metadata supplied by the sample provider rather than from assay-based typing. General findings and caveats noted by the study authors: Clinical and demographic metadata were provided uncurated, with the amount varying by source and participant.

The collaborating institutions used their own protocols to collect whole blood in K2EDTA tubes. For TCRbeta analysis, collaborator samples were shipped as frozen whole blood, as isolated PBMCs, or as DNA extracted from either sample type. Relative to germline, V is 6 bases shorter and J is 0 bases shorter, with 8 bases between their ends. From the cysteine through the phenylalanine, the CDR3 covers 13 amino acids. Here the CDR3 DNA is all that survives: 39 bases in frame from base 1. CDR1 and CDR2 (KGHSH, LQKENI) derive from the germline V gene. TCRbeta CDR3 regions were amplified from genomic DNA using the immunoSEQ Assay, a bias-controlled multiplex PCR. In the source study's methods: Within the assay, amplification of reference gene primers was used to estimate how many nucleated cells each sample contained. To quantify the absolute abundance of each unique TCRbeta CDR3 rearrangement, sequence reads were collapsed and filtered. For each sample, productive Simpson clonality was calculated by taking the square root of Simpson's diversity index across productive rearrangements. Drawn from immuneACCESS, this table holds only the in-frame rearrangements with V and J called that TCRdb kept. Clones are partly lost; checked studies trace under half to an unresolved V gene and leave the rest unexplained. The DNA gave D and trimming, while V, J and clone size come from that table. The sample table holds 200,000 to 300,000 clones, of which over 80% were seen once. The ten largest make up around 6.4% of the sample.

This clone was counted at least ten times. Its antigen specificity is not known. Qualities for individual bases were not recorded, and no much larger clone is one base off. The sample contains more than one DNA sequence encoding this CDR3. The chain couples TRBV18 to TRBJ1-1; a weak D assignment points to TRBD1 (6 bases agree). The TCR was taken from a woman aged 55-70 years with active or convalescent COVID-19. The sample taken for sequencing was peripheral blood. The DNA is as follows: TGTGCCAGCTCCGGACAGATGAACACTGAAGCTTTCTTT. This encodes CASSGQMNTEAFF.